Sequencing of this T cell receptor beta chain was carried out in a study of blood T cell repertoires in COVID-19. The protocol was immunoSEQ multiplex PCR, while the TCRdb copy is restricted to in-frame clones and leaves out a portion. Of hundreds of thousands of clones listed, approximately 88% were seen once; the top ten hold 10% to 15%. This CDR3 comprises 14 residues. Trimming left V 6 bases short and J 7 bases short, with 18 bases between. Germline lookup yields CDR1 SNHLY and CDR2 FYNNEI. Sequenced input: peripheral blood. The gene calls are TRBV2 and TRBJ1-2; D is unresolved. This receptor was obtained from a woman in her forties or fifties with COVID-19, enrolled during active disease. The DNA of the CDR3 is TGTGCCAGCAGAGGGAGCCTCCGGGATCTTGGCTACACCTTC. It is translated as CASRGSLRDLGYTF.